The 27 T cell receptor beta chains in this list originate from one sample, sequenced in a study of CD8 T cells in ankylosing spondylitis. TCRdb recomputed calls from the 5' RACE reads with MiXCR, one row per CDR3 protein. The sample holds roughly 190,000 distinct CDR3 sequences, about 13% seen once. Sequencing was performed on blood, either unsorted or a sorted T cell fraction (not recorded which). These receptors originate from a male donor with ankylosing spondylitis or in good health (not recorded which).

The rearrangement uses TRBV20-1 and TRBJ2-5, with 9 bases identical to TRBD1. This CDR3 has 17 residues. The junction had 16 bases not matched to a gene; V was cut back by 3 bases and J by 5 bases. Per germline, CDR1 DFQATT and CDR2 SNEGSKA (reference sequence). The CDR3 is CSARDSMRTGDWETQYF. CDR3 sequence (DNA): TGCAGTGCTAGGGATTCTATGAGGACAGGGGATTGGGAGACCCAGTACTTC.

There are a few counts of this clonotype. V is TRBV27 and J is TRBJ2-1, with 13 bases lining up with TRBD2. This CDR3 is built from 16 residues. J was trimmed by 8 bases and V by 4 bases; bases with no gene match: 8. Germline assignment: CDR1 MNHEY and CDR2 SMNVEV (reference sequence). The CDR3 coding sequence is TGTGCCAGCAGTTCCGGGACTAGCGGGAAGCACGATGAGCAGTTCTTC. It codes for CASSSGTSGKHDEQFF.

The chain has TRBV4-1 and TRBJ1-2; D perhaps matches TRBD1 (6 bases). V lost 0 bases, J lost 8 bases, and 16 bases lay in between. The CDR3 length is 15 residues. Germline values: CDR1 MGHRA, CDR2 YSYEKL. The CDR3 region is CASSQDPGAGEGYTF. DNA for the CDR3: TGCGCCAGCAGCCAAGATCCGGGGGCCGGGGAAGGCTACACCTTC.

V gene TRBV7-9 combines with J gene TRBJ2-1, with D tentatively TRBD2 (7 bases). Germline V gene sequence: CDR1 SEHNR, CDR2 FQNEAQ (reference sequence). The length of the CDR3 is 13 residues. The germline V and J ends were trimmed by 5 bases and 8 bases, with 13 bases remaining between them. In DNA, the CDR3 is TGTGCCAGCAGCCGCGGGGGCCCCGATGAGCAGTTCTTC. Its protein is CASSRGGPDEQFF.

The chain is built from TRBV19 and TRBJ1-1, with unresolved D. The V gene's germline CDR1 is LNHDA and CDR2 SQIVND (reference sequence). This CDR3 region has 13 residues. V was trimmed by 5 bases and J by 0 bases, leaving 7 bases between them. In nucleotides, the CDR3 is TGTGCCAGTAGTTTGAATATGAACACTGAAGCTTTCTTT. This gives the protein CASSLNMNTEAFF.

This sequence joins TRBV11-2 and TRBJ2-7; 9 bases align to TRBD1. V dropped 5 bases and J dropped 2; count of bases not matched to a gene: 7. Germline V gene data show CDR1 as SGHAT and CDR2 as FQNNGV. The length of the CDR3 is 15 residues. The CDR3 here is CASSPGQGIPYEQYF. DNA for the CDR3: TGTGCCAGCAGCCCTGGACAGGGGATCCCCTACGAGCAGTACTTC.

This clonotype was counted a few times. The CDR3 DNA sequence: TGTGCCAGCAGCCCCGGATCCTTGAACACTGAAGCTTTCTTT. The encoded protein is CASSPGSLNTEAFF. The chain is built from TRBV9 and TRBJ1-1; D gene uncertain. V was trimmed by 4 bases and J by 0 bases, leaving 10 bases between them. Germline V lookup: CDR1 SGDLS, CDR2 YYNGEE. The CDR3 sequence is 14 residues long.

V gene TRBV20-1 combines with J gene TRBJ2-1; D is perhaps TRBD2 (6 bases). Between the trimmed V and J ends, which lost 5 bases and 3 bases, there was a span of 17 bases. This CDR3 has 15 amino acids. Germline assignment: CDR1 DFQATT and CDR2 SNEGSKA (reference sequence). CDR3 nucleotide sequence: TGCAGTGCTCCCTCCGCCGGGACTGACTACAATGAGCAGTTCTTC. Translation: CSAPSAGTDYNEQFF.

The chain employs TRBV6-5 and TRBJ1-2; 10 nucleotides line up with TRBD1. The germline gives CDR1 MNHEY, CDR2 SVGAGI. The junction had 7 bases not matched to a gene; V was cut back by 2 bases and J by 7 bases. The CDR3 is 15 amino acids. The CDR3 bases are TGTGCCAGCAGTTACCCCCCGGACAGGGGGGGTGGCTACACCTTC. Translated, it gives CASSYPPDRGGGYTF.

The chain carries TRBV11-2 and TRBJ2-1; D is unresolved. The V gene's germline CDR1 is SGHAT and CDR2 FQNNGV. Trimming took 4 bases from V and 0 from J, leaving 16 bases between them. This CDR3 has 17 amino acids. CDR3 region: CASSSREERYSYNEQFF. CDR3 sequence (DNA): TGTGCCAGCAGCTCAAGGGAAGAACGGTACTCCTACAATGAGCAGTTCTTC.

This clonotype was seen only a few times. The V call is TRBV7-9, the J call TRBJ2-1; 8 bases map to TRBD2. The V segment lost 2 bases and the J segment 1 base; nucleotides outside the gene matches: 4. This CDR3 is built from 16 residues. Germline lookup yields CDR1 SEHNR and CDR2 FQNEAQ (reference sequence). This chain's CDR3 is CASSLRGGRSYNEQFF. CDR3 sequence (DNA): TGTGCCAGCAGCTTACGCGGCGGGAGGTCCTACAATGAGCAGTTCTTC.

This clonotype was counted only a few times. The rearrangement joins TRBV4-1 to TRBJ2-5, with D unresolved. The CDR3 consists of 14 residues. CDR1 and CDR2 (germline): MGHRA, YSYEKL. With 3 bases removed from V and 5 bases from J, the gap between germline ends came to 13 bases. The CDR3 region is CASSQAPFGETQYF. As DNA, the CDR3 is TGCGCCAGCAGCCAGGCCCCCTTCGGGGAGACCCAGTACTTC.

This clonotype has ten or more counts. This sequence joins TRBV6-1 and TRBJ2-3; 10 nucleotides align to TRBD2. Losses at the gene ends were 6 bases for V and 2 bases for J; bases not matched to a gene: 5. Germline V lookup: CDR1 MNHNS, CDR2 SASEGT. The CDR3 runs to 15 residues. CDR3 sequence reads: CASSPLAGDTDTQYF. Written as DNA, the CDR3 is TGTGCCAGCAGCCCGCTAGCGGGGGACACAGATACGCAGTATTTT.

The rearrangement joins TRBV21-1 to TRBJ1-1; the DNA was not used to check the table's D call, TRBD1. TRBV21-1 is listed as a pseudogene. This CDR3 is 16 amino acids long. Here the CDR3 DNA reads TGTGCCAGCAGCAAAAGTAGGTTTGGGGGGAACACTGAAGCTTTCTTT. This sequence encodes CASSKSRFGGNTEAFF.

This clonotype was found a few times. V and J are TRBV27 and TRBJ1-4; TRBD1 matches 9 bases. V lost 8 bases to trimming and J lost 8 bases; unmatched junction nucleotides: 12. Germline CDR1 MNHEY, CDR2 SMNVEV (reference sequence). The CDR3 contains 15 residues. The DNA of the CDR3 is TGTGCCAGCGGGTCTACGACAGGGGGAAGGGAAAAACTGTTTTTT. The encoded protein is CASGSTTGGREKLFF.

CDR3 in DNA: TGTGCCAGCAGCTTAGACGGGGTCCCAGGGACCCAGTACTTC. The encoded protein is CASSLDGVPGTQYF. The V and J genes are TRBV11-2 and TRBJ2-5; tentatively, D is TRBD2 (5 bases). The CDR3 length is 14 residues. Trimming took off 0 bases at V and 7 bases at J, with 12 bases between the two ends. Germline V CDR1 and CDR2: SGHAT, FQNNGV. The full variable domain, with the rest looked up from reference TRBV11-2 and TRBJ2-5, is EAGVAQSPRYKIIEKRQSVAFWCNPISGHATLYWYQQILGQGPKLLIQFQNNGVVDDSQLPKDRFSAERLKGVDSTLKIQPAKLEDSAVYLCASSLDGVPGTQYFGPGTRLLVL.

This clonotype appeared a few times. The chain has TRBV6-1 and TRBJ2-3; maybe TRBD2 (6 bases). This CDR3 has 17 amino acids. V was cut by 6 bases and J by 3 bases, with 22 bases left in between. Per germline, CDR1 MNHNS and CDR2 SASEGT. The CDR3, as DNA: TGTGCCAGCAGCCCCGACCTTAGCGGAGGTCGGACAGATACGCAGTATTTT. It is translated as CASSPDLSGGRTDTQYF.

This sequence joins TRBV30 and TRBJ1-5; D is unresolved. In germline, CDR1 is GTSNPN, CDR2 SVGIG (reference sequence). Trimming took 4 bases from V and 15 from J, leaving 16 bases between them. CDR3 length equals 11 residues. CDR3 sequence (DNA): TGTGCCTGGATGAGGAGGCCTTGGCGGCATTTT. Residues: CAWMRRPWRHF.

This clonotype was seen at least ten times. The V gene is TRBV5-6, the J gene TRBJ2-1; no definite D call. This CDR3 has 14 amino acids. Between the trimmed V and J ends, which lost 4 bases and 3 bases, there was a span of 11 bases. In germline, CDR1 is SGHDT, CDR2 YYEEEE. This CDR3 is CASSGTEIYNEQFF. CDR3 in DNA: TGTGCCAGCAGCGGTACAGAGATCTACAATGAGCAGTTCTTC.

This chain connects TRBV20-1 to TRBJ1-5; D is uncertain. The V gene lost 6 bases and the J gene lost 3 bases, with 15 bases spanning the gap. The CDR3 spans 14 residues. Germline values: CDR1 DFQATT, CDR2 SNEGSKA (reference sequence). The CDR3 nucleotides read TGCAGTGCCCCCACGGACCTTCCCAATCAGCCCCAGCATTTT. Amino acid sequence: CSAPTDLPNQPQHF.

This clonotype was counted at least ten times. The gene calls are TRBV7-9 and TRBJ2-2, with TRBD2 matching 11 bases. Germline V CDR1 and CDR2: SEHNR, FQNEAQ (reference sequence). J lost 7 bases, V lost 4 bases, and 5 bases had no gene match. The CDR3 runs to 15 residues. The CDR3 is CASSSGLAVGGELFF. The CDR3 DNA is TGTGCCAGCAGCTCGGGACTAGCGGTTGGCGGGGAGCTGTTTTTT.

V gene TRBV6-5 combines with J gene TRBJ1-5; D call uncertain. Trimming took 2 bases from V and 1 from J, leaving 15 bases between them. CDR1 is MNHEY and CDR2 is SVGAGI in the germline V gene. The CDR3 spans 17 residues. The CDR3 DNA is TGTGCCAGCAGTTACCCCCCCCGGGGTAGAAGCAATCAGCCCCAGCATTTT. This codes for CASSYPPRGRSNQPQHF.

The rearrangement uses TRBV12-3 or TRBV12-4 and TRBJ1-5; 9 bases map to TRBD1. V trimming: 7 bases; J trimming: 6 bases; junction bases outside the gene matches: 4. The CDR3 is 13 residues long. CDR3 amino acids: CASTDRGVQPQHF. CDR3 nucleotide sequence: TGTGCCAGCACCGACAGGGGGGTTCAGCCCCAGCATTTT.

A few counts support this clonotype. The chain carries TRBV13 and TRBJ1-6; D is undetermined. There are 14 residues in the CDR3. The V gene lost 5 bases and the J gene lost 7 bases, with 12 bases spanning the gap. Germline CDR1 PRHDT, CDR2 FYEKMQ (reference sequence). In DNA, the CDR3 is TGTGCCAGCAGCCCCGCGGCCGGAAATTCACCCCTCCACTTT. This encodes CASSPAAGNSPLHF.

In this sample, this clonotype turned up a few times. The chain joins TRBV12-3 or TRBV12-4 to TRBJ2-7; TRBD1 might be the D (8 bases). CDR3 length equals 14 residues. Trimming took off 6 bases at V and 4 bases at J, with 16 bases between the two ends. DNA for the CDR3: TGTGCCAGCAGGTCGCACAGGGGGGGGTACGAGCAGTACTTC. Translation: CASRSHRGGYEQYF.

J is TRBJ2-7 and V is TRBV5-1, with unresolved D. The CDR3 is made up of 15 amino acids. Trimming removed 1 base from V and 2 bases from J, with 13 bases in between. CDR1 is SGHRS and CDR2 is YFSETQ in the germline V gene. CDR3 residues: CASSLTSAGPYEQYF. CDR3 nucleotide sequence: TGCGCCAGCAGCTTGACCTCTGCAGGCCCCTACGAGCAGTACTTC.

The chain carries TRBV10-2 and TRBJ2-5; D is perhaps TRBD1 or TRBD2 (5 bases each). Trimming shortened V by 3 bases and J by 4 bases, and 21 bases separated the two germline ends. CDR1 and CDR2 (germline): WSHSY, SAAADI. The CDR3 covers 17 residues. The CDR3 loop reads CASSDSKYGGLGETQYF. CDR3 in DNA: TGCGCCAGCAGTGATAGCAAATATGGGGGTTTGGGAGAGACCCAGTACTTC.